This T cell receptor (beta chain) comes out of a study of regulatory T cells in long-lasting Graves disease. Time point described: newly diagnosed GD, antithyroid drugs for less than 3 months. PBMCs provided the RNA from which the TCR library was made. The sample holds many counts of this clonotype. The CDR3 has 18 amino acids. Trimming at V came to 6 bases and at J to 2 bases, leaving 11 bases not matched to a gene. Germline assignment: CDR1 SNHLY and CDR2 FYNNEI. Arm-PCR of CDR3 regions with iRepertoire HTBI primers generated TCR beta libraries. TCRdb redid the calling of the multiplex PCR reads with MiXCR, one entry per CDR3 protein. The sample yields 350,000 to 450,000 distinct CDR3 sequences, more than 12% seen once. In addition, the sample was reused for a study of T cells in Graves' hyperthyroidism and ophthalmopathy.

V is TRBV2 and J is TRBJ2-3, with 13 positions matching TRBD2. The sequencing here drew on peripheral blood mononuclear cells (PBMCs), taken at new diagnosis, from a patient treated with antithyroid drugs. This clonotype was sampled from a young woman with Graves disease. In DNA form, the CDR3 reads TGTGCCAGCAGGCTACGGACTAGCGGGAGAGGGACCACAGATACGCAGTATTTT. It encodes CASRLRTSGRGTTDTQYF.